Listed below are T cell receptor beta chains from one sample, sequenced in a study of cytomegalovirus exposure and HLA in healthy donors. Repertoires were generated with immunoSEQ multiplex PCR, while TCRdb's copy carries only in-frame clones and drops some. This table holds 140,000 to 150,000 clones, 88% found once. Sequenced sample: PBMCs. All receptors come from a woman in her 40s in good health and CMV-seronegative. Both conserved end residues are part of each CDR3. A D gene is named only where the DNA matches it firmly. A row's size may be missing; if present it is once, few, many or a size class.

D | size | length | J | V | DNA | CDR3
NA | NA | 15 | TRBJ2-3 | TRBV7-2 | TGTGCCAGCAGCTTAGTCCCGGGAAACACAGATACGCAGTATTTT | CASSLVPGNTDTQYF
TRBD2 | once | 15 | TRBJ2-1 | TRBV11-3 | TGTGCCAGCAGCCAACTGACTAGCGCCTTCAATGAGCAGTTCTTC | CASSQLTSAFNEQFF
TRBD2 | NA | 14 | TRBJ2-7 | TRBV2 | TGTGCCAGCAAGCGGGAGGGGAGCTCCTACGAGCAGTACTTC | CASKREGSSYEQYF
NA | once | 18 | TRBJ2-1 | TRBV4-2 | TGTGCCAGCAGCCAAGATGACCCTCGGGATAGCGACTACAATGAGCAGTTCTTC | CASSQDDPRDSDYNEQFF
NA | NA | 14 | TRBJ2-7 | TRBV10-3 | TGTGCCATCAGATCCGGGACACTGACCTACGAGCAGTACTTC | CAIRSGTLTYEQYF
NA | NA | 13 | TRBJ2-7 | TRBV5-1 | TGCGCCAGCAGCTTGACGGGACTCTACGAGCAGTACTTC | CASSLTGLYEQYF
TRBD1 | NA | 15 | TRBJ2-1 | TRBV9 | TGTGCCAGCAGCGTAAGGTTTGAGGGGGCGGTTGAGCAGTTCTTC | CASSVRFEGAVEQFF
NA | NA | 14 | TRBJ1-4 | TRBV29-1 | TGCAGCGTGTTAGGGACATCTTCCGATGAAAAACTGTTTTTT | CSVLGTSSDEKLFF
NA | NA | 11 | TRBJ1-5 | TRBV2 | TGTGCCAGCAGTCCTGGCCTTTCCCAGCATTTT | CASSPGLSQHF
NA | NA | 14 | TRBJ2-1 | TRBV28 | TGTGCCAGCAGTTTTCGGTACAGTTACAATGAGCAGTTCTTC | CASSFRYSYNEQFF
NA | NA | 12 | TRBJ2-7 | TRBV10-3 | TGTGCCATTTCCGGGGACACGTACGAGCAGTACTTC | CAISGDTYEQYF
NA | NA | 13 | TRBJ1-1 | TRBV10-1 | TGCGCCAGCGTTCCGGGACACCACACTGAAGCTTTCTTT | CASVPGHHTEAFF
NA | NA | 12 | TRBJ2-7 | TRBV7-6 | TGTGCCAGCAGCGCTCTAGGCTACGAGCAGTACTTC | CASSALGYEQYF
NA | NA | 14 | TRBJ2-7 | TRBV7-2 | TGTGCCAGCAGCTTAGCGGGAGCTTTCTACGAGCAGTACTTC | CASSLAGAFYEQYF
TRBD2 | NA | 13 | TRBJ2-7 | TRBV10-3 | TGTGCCATCAGTGAGGGACTAGCGGGAGAGCAGTACTTC | CAISEGLAGEQYF
NA | NA | 12 | TRBJ1-2 | TRBV7-2 | TGTGCCAGCAGCTTAGTCCGGGTTGGCTACACCTTC | CASSLVRVGYTF
NA | NA | 15 | TRBJ2-5 | TRBV5-1 | TGCGCCAGCAGCTTGTCCGGGACACACCAAGAGACCCAGTACTTC | CASSLSGTHQETQYF
TRBD2 | NA | 16 | TRBJ2-3 | TRBV4-1 | TGCGCCAGCAGGAAAACTAGCGGGAGCTCGTCAGATACGCAGTATTTT | CASRKTSGSSSDTQYF
TRBD1 | NA | 15 | TRBJ2-2 | TRBV9 | TGTGCCAGCAGGGCCGACAGGGCTGGGACCGGGGAGCTGTTTTTT | CASRADRAGTGELFF
NA | NA | 14 | TRBJ2-5 | TRBV5-4 | TGTGCCAGCAGCGAACGACTAGTACAAGAGACCCAGTACTTC | CASSERLVQETQYF
TRBD2 | NA | 15 | TRBJ2-7 | TRBV6-1 | TGTGCCAGCAGTTGGTTGCTAGCGGGATGGTACGAGCAGTACTTC | CASSWLLAGWYEQYF
NA | NA | 15 | TRBJ2-2 | TRBV6-5 | TGTGCCAGCACCCAAGGAGTAGCGTTCACCGGGGAGCTGTTTTTT | CASTQGVAFTGELFF
TRBD1 | NA | 19 | TRBJ1-1 | TRBV7-3 | TGTGCCAGCAGCTTATTCCCCTCCGCCCGGACAGGGGATAACACTGAAGCTTTCTTT | CASSLFPSARTGDNTEAFF
TRBD1 | NA | 16 | TRBJ2-2 | TRBV28 | TGTGCCAGCAGGACTCCGGGACAGGGCTTAGCCGGGGAGCTGTTTTTT | CASRTPGQGLAGELFF
NA | NA | 14 | TRBJ1-2 | TRBV5-4 | TGTGCCAGCAGCGCCGACAGTTACCCCTGGGGCTACACCTTC | CASSADSYPWGYTF
NA | NA | 13 | TRBJ1-2 | TRBV7-8 | TGTGCCAGCAGCCCCGTGAGGGCGGCTGGCTACACCTTC | CASSPVRAAGYTF
NA | NA | 12 | TRBJ1-6 | TRBV30 | TGTGCCGGCGGAGGGTATAATTCACCCCTCCACTTT | CAGGGYNSPLHF
TRBD2 | NA | 17 | TRBJ2-1 | TRBV7-9 | TGTGCCAGCAGCCCGAGGCTAGCGGGGCAAGCCTACAATGAGCAGTTCTTC | CASSPRLAGQAYNEQFF
NA | NA | 15 | TRBJ1-5 | TRBV28 | TGTGCCAGCAGTTTACGGTTGGGGGGACATCAGCCCCAGCATTTT | CASSLRLGGHQPQHF
TRBD1 | few | 14 | TRBJ2-1 | TRBV5-1 | TGCGCCACCGCCCTCCTCCAGGGGGCTAATGAGCAGTTCTTC | CATALLQGANEQFF
TRBD2 | NA | 19 | TRBJ2-1 | TRBV19 | TGTGCCAGTAGTATCCCACTAGCGGGAGGGCAGGGGACCTACAATGAGCAGTTCTTC | CASSIPLAGGQGTYNEQFF
TRBD1 | NA | 16 | TRBJ1-3 | TRBV5-1 | TGCGCCAGCAGCTTGGCCCCTGACAGGGTTGGAAGCACCATATATTTT | CASSLAPDRVGSTIYF
NA | few | 15 | TRBJ1-4 | TRBV5-1 | TGCGCCAGCAGCTTGGGGACAGTCCGAAGGGAAAAACTGTTTTTT | CASSLGTVRREKLFF
TRBD2 | NA | 13 | TRBJ2-7 | TRBV30 | TGTGCCTGGGCCCAGACTAGCTATTACGAGCAGTACTTC | CAWAQTSYYEQYF
TRBD2 | NA | 16 | TRBJ2-7 | TRBV7-8 | TGTGCCAGCAGCTTAGCAGGTGGTAGCGGGGGCTACGAGCAGTACTTC | CASSLAGGSGGYEQYF
TRBD2 | NA | 16 | TRBJ2-7 | TRBV30 | TGTGCCTGGAGTAGCGGGAGGGCTTTCGGCCCCTACGAGCAGTACTTC | CAWSSGRAFGPYEQYF
NA | NA | 18 | TRBJ1-1 | TRBV9 | TGTGCCAGCAGCCCCCGAGGGAGGGGGGGGTGGGCTAGCCCTGAAGCTTTCTTT | CASSPRGRGGWASPEAFF
NA | NA | 14 | TRBJ2-2 | TRBV19 | TGTGCCAGTAGTATAGTAGCTTACACCGGGGAGCTGTTTTTT | CASSIVAYTGELFF
TRBD1 | few | 13 | TRBJ2-7 | TRBV7-9 | TGTGCCAGCAGCCGGGGACAGGGCTACGAGCAGTACTTC | CASSRGQGYEQYF
TRBD1 | NA | 15 | TRBJ2-2 | TRBV7-9 | TGTTCCAGCAGCTCCCGACAGGGGGCTGGCGGGGAGCTGTTTTTT | CSSSSRQGAGGELFF
TRBD1 | NA | 16 | TRBJ2-4 | TRBV4-1 | TGCGCCAGCAGCCAAGAAGGGTTCGGGACAGGGGGCATTCAGTACTTC | CASSQEGFGTGGIQYF
NA | NA | 15 | TRBJ2-5 | TRBV5-4 | TGTGCCAGCAGCTCCCCATACGGCCGGAGAGAGACCCAGTACTTC | CASSSPYGRRETQYF
NA | NA | 17 | TRBJ2-3 | TRBV11-3 | TGTGCCAGCAGCTTAGATACGAGGGAAAGAAGAACAGATACGCAGTATTTT | CASSLDTRERRTDTQYF
TRBD1 | NA | 13 | TRBJ1-2 | TRBV2 | TGTGCCAGCAGGATCGGGACAGGGGATGGCTACACCTTC | CASRIGTGDGYTF
TRBD1 | NA | 16 | TRBJ2-7 | TRBV7-9 | TGTTCCAGCAGCTCTCAAGACAGGGGAGAATCCTACGAGCAGTACTTC | CSSSSQDRGESYEQYF
TRBD2 | NA | 16 | TRBJ2-4 | TRBV9 | TGTGCCAGCAGCCCCGGACTAGCGGGAGCCAAAAACATTCAGTACTTC | CASSPGLAGAKNIQYF